This T cell receptor beta chain was sequenced for a study of blood T cell repertoires in COVID-19. Study information: In each case, the material was cDNA or gDNA derived from T cells, B-cell-depleted T cells, or PBMCs.

Per the original methods: Scientists estimated how many nucleated cells there were by amplifying reference gene primers. Profiling relied on immunoSEQ multiplex PCR, and the TCRdb table lists in-frame clones only, not all of them. Clone size and V and J calls were adopted from that table, with D and trimming inferred from the DNA. The table lists a few hundred thousand clones, about 82% of them singletons. The sample taken for sequencing was peripheral blood. This TCR came from a man older than 75 with acute or convalescent COVID-19.

The CDR3 region has the DNA TGCGCCAGCAGCCAACCAGGGTGGCGGGAGACCCAGTACTTC. Amino acid sequence: CASSQPGWRETQYF. The chain couples TRBV4-1 to TRBJ2-5; D possibly corresponds to TRBD1 (5 bases). Per the germline V gene, CDR1 is MGHRA and CDR2 is YSYEKL. Trimming stripped 2 bases from V and 5 bases from J, with 12 bases between. This CDR3 is 14 amino acids long.